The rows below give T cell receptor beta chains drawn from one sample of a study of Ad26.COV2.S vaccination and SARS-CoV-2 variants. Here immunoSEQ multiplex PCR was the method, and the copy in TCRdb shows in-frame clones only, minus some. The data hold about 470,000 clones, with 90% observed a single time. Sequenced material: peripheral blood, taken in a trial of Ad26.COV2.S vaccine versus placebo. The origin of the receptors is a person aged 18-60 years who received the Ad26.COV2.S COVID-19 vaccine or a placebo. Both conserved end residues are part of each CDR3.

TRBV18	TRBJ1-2	CASSPRTGDGNYGYTF
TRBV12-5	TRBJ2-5	CASGLGTSGRETQYF
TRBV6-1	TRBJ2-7	CASSDSPSKQYF
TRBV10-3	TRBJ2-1	CAISDPYEQGRLQNEQFF
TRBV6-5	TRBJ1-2	CASSYSGRNYGYTF
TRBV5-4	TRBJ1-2	CASSLPRTGMGDYGYTF
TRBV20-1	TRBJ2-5	CSASGGTSSQQETQYF
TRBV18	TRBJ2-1	CASSPALSGKSYNEQFF
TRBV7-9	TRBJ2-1	CALEGESYNEQFF
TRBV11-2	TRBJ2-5	CASSLDKGLVQETQYF
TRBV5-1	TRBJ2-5	CASSPRLQETQYF
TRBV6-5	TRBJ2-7	CASRGQGALYYEQYF
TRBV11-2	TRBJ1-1	CASSMGQASEAFF
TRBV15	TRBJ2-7	CATSRVVGVGSYEQYF
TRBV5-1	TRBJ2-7	CASRGENYEQYF
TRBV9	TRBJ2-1	CASSTNYESGSNGNEQFF
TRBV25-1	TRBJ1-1	CASRDRKRNTEAFF
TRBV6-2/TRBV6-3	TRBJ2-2	CASSPDTGELFF
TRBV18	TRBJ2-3	CATRPGQGRGDTQYF
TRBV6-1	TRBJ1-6	CASSEGSRVVLYNSPLHF
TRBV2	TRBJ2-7	CASRGPGGDEQYF
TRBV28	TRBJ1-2	CASSSGGNYGYTF
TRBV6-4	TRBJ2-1	CASSNREFYNEQFF